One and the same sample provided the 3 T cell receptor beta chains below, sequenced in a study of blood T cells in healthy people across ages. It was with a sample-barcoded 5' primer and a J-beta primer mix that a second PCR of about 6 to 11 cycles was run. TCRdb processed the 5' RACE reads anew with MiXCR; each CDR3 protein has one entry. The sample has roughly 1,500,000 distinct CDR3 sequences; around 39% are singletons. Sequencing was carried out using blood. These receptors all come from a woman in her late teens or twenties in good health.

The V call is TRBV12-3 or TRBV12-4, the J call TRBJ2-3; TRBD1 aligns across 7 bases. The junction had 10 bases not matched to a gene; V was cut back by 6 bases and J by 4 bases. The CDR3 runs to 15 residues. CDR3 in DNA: TGTGCCAGCAGGCCTTCGGACAGGACACCAGATACGCAGTATTTT. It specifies CASRPSDRTPDTQYF.

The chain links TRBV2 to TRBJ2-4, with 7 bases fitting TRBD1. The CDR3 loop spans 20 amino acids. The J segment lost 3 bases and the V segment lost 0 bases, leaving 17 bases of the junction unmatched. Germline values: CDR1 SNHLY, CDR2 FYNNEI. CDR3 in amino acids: CASSEARGGLAIRDKNIQYF. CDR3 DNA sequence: TGTGCCAGCAGTGAAGCGCGAGGGGGCCTAGCCATCAGGGACAAAAACATTCAGTACTTC.

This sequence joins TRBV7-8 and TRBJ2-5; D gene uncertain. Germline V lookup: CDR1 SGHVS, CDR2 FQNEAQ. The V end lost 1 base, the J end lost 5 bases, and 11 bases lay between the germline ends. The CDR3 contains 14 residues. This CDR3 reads CASSLVAFGETQYF. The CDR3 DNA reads TGTGCCAGCAGCTTAGTGGCCTTTGGGGAGACCCAGTACTTC.